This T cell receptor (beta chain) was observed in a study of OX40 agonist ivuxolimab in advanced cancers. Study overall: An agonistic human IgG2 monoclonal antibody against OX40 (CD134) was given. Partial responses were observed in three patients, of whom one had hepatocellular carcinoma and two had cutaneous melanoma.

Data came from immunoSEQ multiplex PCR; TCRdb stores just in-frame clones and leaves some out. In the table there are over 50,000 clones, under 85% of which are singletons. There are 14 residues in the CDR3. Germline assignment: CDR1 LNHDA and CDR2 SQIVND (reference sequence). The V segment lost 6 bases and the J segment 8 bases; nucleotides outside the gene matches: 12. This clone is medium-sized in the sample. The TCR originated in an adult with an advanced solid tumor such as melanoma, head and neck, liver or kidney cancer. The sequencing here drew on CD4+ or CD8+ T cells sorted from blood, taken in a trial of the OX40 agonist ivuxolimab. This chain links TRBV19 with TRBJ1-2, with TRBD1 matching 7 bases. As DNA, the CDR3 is TGTGCCAGTAGAGGAATGGACAGGTGGGACGGCTACACCTTC. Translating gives CASRGMDRWDGYTF.